These 5 T cell receptor beta chains share one sample of origin, sequenced in a study of identical twins. TCRdb redid the calling of the 5' RACE reads with MiXCR, one entry per CDR3 protein. In the table there are 1.5 million to 2 million distinct CDR3 sequences, under 35% of which are singletons. Sequencing was carried out using cord blood. The receptor source for this set is a newborn girl in good health.

This clonotype was seen just once. This chain links TRBV20-1 with TRBJ1-5; TRBD1 might be the D (5 bases). This CDR3 comprises 14 residues. Germline V CDR1 and CDR2: DFQATT, SNEGSKA (reference sequence). With 6 bases removed from V and 3 bases from J, the gap between germline ends came to 15 bases. CDR3 coding DNA: TGCAGTGCCAGGGAGGGACTGGCCAATCAGCCCCAGCATTTT. It yields the protein CSAREGLANQPQHF.

This clonotype was counted many times. One end of the junction varies from germline; a read error may be responsible. This sequence joins TRBV29-1 and TRBJ2-3; D is perhaps TRBD2 (7 bases). Germline V lookup: CDR1 SQVTM, CDR2 ANQGSEA. The CDR3 is 14 residues long. The CDR3 loop reads CSVEGGASTDTQYF. CDR3 coding DNA: TGCAGCGTCGAAGGGGGGGCTAGCACAGATACGCAGTATTTT.

This clonotype has just one count. This chain links TRBV19 with TRBJ2-3; 10 bases are shared with TRBD1. J was trimmed by 1 base and V by 4 bases; bases with no gene match: 11. CDR1 LNHDA and CDR2 SQIVND come from the germline V gene (reference sequence). The CDR3 length is 18 residues. Here the CDR3 reads CASSTFAVGTGGTDTQYF. CDR3 in DNA: TGTGCCAGTAGTACCTTCGCGGTTGGGACAGGGGGCACAGATACGCAGTATTTT.

The V call is TRBV5-1, the J call TRBJ2-7; D ambiguous. Germline-derived CDR1 and CDR2 are SGHRS and YFSETQ. This CDR3 comprises 13 residues. Trimming took off 1 base at V and 7 bases at J, with 12 bases between the two ends. The CDR3 loop is CASSLLHFNEQYF. CDR3 sequence (DNA): TGCGCCAGCAGCTTGCTCCATTTCAATGAGCAGTACTTC.

The genes are TRBV3-1 and TRBJ1-3; perhaps TRBD1 as D (6 bases). Germline V CDR1 and CDR2: LGHDT, YNNKEL (reference sequence). V lost 6 bases and J 0 bases, leaving 15 bases between the germline ends. This CDR3 spans 16 amino acids. The CDR3 DNA reads TGTGCCAGCAGTCCCCCGGGACAAATCTCTGGAAACACCATATATTTT. Its protein product is CASSPPGQISGNTIYF.